These 15 T cell receptor beta chains share one sample of origin, sequenced in a study of blood T cell repertoires in COVID-19. Here immunoSEQ multiplex PCR was the method, and the copy in TCRdb shows in-frame clones only, minus some. The sample has 140,000 or so clones, approximately 84% seen once; the top ten hold 4.5% to 5.5%. Sequenced input: peripheral blood. These receptors originate from a human donor in a cohort sampled during active COVID-19.

V and J are TRBV5-1 and TRBJ1-3; possibly TRBD1 for D (5 bases). This CDR3 spans 14 amino acids. Looked up from germline, CDR1 is SGHRS and CDR2 is YFSETQ. V shed 0 bases and J shed 4 bases, with 8 bases lying between them. For the CDR3, the DNA is TGCGCCAGCAGCTTGGAGGGGTCGGGAAACACCATATATTTT. Amino acids: CASSLEGSGNTIYF.

The chain links TRBV19 to TRBJ2-2; D is possibly TRBD2 (6 bases). The CDR3 spans 19 residues. Germline-derived CDR1 and CDR2 are LNHDA and SQIVND (reference sequence). Trimming removed 3 bases from V and 5 bases from J, with 25 bases in between. CDR3 sequence: CASSIWFRGLEAPTGELFF. The CDR3 DNA reads as TGTGCCAGTAGTATTTGGTTTCGGGGACTGGAGGCCCCGACCGGGGAGCTGTTTTTT. Drawing the rest from reference TRBV19 and TRBJ2-2, the complete variable domain is DGGITQSPKYLFRKEGQNVTLSCEQNLNHDAMYWYRQDPGQGLRLIYYSQIVNDFQKGDIAEGYSVSREKKESFPLTVTSAQKNPTAFYLCASSIWFRGLEAPTGELFFGEGSRLTVL.

The chain recombines TRBV29-1 with TRBJ2-5, with 9 bases aligning to TRBD1. Germline trimming cut 7 bases from V and 5 bases from J; bases unmatched to any gene: 11. The CDR3 spans 14 residues. CDR1 and CDR2 from the germline V gene are SQVTM and ANQGSEA. The CDR3 reads CSGTLGQGGETQYF. The CDR3 bases are TGCAGCGGGACCCTGGGACAGGGTGGCGAGACCCAGTACTTC.

Points on this clone: This specimen includes other DNA sequences encoding the same CDR3. This chain joins TRBV27 and TRBJ2-1; 7 nucleotides align to TRBD1. V gave up 5 bases and J gave up 2 bases; unmatched junction bases: 3. The CDR3 extends over 14 amino acids. Germline CDR1 and CDR2: MNHEY and SMNVEV (reference sequence). Here the CDR3 DNA reads TGTGCCAGCAGTCGGGACAGCCCCTACAATGAGCAGTTCTTC. This gives the protein CASSRDSPYNEQFF.

Remarks on this clone: This specimen includes other DNA sequences encoding the same CDR3. The rearrangement joins TRBV7-9 to TRBJ2-5, with unresolved D. V dropped 1 base and J dropped 4 bases, with 4 bases sitting between them. Germline V lookup: CDR1 SEHNR, CDR2 FQNEAQ (reference sequence). The CDR3 runs to 12 residues. As DNA, the CDR3 is TGTGCCAGCAGCTTAGTCGGAGAGACCCAGTACTTC. It specifies CASSLVGETQYF.

CDR3 amino acids: CASSATNGQGGEKLFF. In DNA form, the CDR3 reads TGTGCCAGCAGCGCCACCAACGGACAGGGCGGCGAAAAACTGTTTTTT. J is TRBJ1-4 and V is TRBV9; 8 bases align to TRBD1. The CDR3 totals 16 residues. Losses at the gene ends were 3 bases for V and 8 bases for J; bases not matched to a gene: 12. Germline V gene lookup returns CDR1 SGDLS and CDR2 YYNGEE.

Of note for this clone: One end of the junction does not line up with germline, which may come from a read error. V and J are TRBV7-7 and TRBJ1-3; D not resolved. Germline-derived CDR1 and CDR2 are SSHAT and FNYEAQ (reference sequence). This CDR3 spans 17 amino acids. The CDR3 DNA sequence: TGTGCTAGCAGCCCCATCTCTGGCGGGAATTCTGGAAACACCATATATTTT. Translating gives CASSPISGGNSGNTIYF.

The gene calls are TRBV10-2 and TRBJ2-1; the match to TRBD2 covers 12 bases. The CDR3 is 15 residues long. Germline V gene lookup returns CDR1 WSHSY and CDR2 SAAADI. Trimming removed 6 bases from V and 4 bases from J; junction bases left unmatched: 4. The CDR3 sequence: CASRDTSGRYNEQFF. CDR3 nucleotide sequence: TGCGCCAGCAGGGACACTAGCGGGAGGTACAATGAGCAGTTCTTC.

This clone occurred a few times. The chain links TRBV7-2 to TRBJ2-5, with 10 bases that match TRBD2. CDR3 length: 16 amino acids. CDR1 and CDR2 from the germline V gene are SGHTA and FQGNSA. Trimming cost V 1 base and J 4 bases; bases outside gene matches: 6. For the CDR3, the DNA is TGTGCCAGCAGCTTAGTCGGGACTAGCGAGGCAGAGACCCAGTACTTC. It yields the protein CASSLVGTSEAETQYF.

For this clone: Other nucleotide sequences in the sample specify the same CDR3. The chain combines TRBV2 with TRBJ1-1; D uncertain. Germline CDR1 and CDR2: SNHLY and FYNNEI. There are 13 residues in the CDR3. Between the trimmed V and J ends, which lost 7 bases and 1 base, there was a span of 10 bases. The CDR3 sequence: CASIPDTNTEAFF. CDR3 nucleotide sequence: TGTGCCAGCATCCCTGACACGAACACTGAAGCTTTCTTT.

The rearrangement uses TRBV7-2 and TRBJ2-3; 8 bases fit TRBD2. The CDR3 contains 17 residues. The V segment lost 2 bases and the J segment 1 base; nucleotides outside the gene matches: 8. CDR1 and CDR2 from the germline V gene are SGHTA and FQGNSA. The CDR3 spells CASSLPRSGGGTDTQYF. As DNA, the CDR3 is TGTGCCAGCAGCTTACCCCGGAGCGGGGGTGGCACAGATACGCAGTATTTT.

The chain links TRBV6-5 to TRBJ1-2, with a possible D match to TRBD1 (6 bases). Germline V gives CDR1 MNHEY, CDR2 SVGAGI. V was shortened by 6 bases and J by 6 bases, with 20 bases between the two germline ends. The CDR3 spans 15 residues. CDR3 region: CASRYPRGGGDGYTF. CDR3 bases: TGTGCCAGCAGATACCCTCGGGGAGGGGGAGATGGCTACACCTTC.

The chain uses TRBV10-1 and TRBJ1-2; 10 nucleotides align to TRBD1. Germline values: CDR1 WNHNN, CDR2 SYGVQD (reference sequence). The CDR3 is 14 amino acids. V dropped 8 bases and J dropped 7; count of bases not matched to a gene: 10. The CDR3 nucleotides read TGCGCCAGCTCCCCGGGACAGGGGAGCGGTGGCTACACCTTC. This sequence encodes CASSPGQGSGGYTF.

This chain uses TRBV12-2 with TRBJ2-1; the D call TRBD1 from the table was never checked on the DNA. TRBV12-2 is labeled a pseudogene. The CDR3 is 11 amino acids. This CDR3 is CASRFPSEQFF. The CDR3 DNA reads as TGTGCAAGTCGCTTTCCCAGTGAGCAGTTCTTC.

The chain has TRBV7-9 and TRBJ2-3; the D is unclear. Germline V gene lookup returns CDR1 SEHNR and CDR2 FQNEAQ (reference sequence). The CDR3 is 12 amino acids. The ends were cut back, 5 bases at V and 5 bases at J, with 8 bases in the middle. The CDR3 region is CASSELRDTQYF. The CDR3 region has the DNA TGTGCCAGCAGCGAACTCCGAGATACGCAGTATTTT. Variable domain in full (rest from reference TRBV7-9 and TRBJ2-3): DTGVSQNPRHKITKRGQNVTFRCDPISEHNRLYWYRQTLGQGPEFLTYFQNEAQLEKSRLLSDRFSAERPKGSFSTLEIQRTEQGDSAMYLCASSELRDTQYFGPGTRLTVL.